This TCR beta chain was observed in a study of early T cells in non-severe SARS-CoV-2 infection. The length of the CDR3 is 15 residues. Germline CDR1 SGHDT, CDR2 YYEEEE. V was clipped by 5 bases and J by 2 bases; unmatched bases: 8. TCRdb reprocessed the 5' RACE reads via MiXCR and lists one record per CDR3 protein. The sample contains around 72,000 distinct CDR3 sequences, around 10% of which appear only once. This clonotype came up many times. This TCR came from an adult who was a healthcare worker with PCR-confirmed SARS-CoV-2 infection or an uninfected control (not recorded which). Sequencing was performed on whole blood, taken at baseline. The genes are TRBV5-6 and TRBJ2-3; 7 bases line up with TRBD1. The DNA for the CDR3 is TGTGCCAGCAGGAATCGGCAGGGGGACACAGATACGCAGTATTTT. Protein: CASRNRQGDTDTQYF.